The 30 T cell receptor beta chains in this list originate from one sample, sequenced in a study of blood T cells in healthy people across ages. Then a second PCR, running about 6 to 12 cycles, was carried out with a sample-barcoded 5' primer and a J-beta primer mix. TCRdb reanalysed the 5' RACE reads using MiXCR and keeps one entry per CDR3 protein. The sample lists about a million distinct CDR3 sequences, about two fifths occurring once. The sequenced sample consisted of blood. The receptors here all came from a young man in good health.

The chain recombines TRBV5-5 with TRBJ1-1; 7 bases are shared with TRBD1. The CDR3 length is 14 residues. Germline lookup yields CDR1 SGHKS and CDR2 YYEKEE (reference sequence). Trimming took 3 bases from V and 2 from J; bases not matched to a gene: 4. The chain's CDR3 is CASSYWDRNTEAFF. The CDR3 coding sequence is TGTGCCAGCAGCTACTGGGACAGAAACACTGAAGCTTTCTTT.

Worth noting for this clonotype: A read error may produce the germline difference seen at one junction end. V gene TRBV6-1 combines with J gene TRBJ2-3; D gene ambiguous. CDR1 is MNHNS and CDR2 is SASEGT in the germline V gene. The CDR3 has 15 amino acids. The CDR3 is CACSESPTSTDTQYF. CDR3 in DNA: TGTGCCTGCAGTGAATCCCCGACTAGCACAGATACGCAGTATTTT.

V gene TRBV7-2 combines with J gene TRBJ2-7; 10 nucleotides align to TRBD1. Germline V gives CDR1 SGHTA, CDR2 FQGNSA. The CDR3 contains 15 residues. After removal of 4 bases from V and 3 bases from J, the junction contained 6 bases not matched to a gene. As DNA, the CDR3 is TGTGCCAGCAGCTCGGGGACAGGGGTCTACTACGAGCAGTACTTC. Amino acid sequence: CASSSGTGVYYEQYF.

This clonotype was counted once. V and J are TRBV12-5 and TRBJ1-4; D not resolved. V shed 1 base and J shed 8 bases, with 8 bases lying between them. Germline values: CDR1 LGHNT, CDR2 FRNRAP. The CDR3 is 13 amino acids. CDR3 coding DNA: TGTGCTAGTGGTTTGGCCTCCGGGGAAAAACTGTTTTTT. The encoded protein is CASGLASGEKLFF.

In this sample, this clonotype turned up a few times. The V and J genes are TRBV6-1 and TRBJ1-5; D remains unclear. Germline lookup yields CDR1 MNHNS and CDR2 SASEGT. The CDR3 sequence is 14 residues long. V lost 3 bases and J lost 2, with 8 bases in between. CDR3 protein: CASSEKVGNQPQHF. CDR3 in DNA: TGTGCCAGCAGTGAGAAGGTCGGCAATCAGCCCCAGCATTTT.

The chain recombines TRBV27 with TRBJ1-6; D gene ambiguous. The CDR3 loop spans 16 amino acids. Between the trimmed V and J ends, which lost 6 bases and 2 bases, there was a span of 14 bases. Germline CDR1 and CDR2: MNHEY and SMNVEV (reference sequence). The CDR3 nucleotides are TGTGCCAGCAGCCGGAGTCGTGTACCCTATAATTCACCCCTCCACTTT. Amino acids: CASSRSRVPYNSPLHF.

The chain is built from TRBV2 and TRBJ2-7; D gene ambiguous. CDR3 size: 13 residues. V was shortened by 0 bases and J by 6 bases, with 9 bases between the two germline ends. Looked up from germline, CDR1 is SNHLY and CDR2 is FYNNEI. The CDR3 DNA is TGTGCCAGCAGTGAAGCTCCCCAGGTCGAGCAGTACTTC. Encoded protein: CASSEAPQVEQYF.

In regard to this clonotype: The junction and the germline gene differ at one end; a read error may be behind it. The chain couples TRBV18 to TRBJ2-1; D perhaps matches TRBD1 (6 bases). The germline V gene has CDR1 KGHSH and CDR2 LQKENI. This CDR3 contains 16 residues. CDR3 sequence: CANSPFSQGAYNEQFF. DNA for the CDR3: TGTGCCAACTCACCATTCTCACAGGGCGCCTACAATGAGCAGTTCTTC.

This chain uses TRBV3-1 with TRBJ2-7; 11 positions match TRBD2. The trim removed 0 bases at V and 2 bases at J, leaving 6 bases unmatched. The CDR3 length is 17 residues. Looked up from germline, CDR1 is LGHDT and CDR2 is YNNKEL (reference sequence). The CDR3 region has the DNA TGTGCCAGCAGCCAAGAAGTAGCGGGGGGGCGGGCCTACGAGCAGTACTTC. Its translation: CASSQEVAGGRAYEQYF.

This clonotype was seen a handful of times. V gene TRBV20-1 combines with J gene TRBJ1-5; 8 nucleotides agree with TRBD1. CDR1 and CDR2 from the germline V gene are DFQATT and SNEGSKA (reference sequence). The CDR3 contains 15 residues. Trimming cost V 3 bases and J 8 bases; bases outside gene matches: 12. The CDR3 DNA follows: TGCAGTGCTAGTCAAGGGCAGGGGGCGAGGAAGCCCCAGCATTTT. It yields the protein CSASQGQGARKPQHF.

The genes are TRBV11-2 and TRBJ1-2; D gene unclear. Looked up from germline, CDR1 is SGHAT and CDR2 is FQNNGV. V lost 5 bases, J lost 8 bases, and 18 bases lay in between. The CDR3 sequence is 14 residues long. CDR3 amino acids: CASSPRVIGYGYTF. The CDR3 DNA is TGTGCCAGCAGCCCCCGGGTCATTGGTTACGGCTACACCTTC.

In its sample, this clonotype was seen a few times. The CDR3 spells CASSTGLAGRLYF. CDR3 DNA: TGTGCCAGTAGTACAGGACTAGCGGGGCGATTGTACTTC. This rearrangement joins TRBV19 to TRBJ2-5; TRBD2 matches at 12 bases. Unmatched junction bases numbered 7, after V lost 4 bases and J lost 13 bases. Germline V gene sequence: CDR1 LNHDA, CDR2 SQIVND (reference sequence). CDR3 length: 13 residues.

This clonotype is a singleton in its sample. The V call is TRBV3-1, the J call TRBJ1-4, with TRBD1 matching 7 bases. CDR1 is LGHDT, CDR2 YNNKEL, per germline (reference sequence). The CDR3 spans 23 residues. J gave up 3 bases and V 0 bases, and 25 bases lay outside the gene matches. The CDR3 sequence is CASSQDSSRGTEVKQAANEKLFF. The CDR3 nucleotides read TGTGCCAGCAGCCAAGATTCGTCCCGCGGGACAGAAGTCAAACAGGCAGCTAATGAAAAACTGTTTTTT.

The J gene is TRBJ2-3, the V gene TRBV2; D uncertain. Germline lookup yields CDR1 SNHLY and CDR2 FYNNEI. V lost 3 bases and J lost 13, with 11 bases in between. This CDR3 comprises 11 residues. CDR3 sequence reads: CASSEVSEKYF. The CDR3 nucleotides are TGTGCCAGCAGTGAGGTGTCAGAAAAGTATTTT. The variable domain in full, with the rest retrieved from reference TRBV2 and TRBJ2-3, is EPEVTQTPSHQVTQMGQEVILRCVPISNHLYFYWYRQILGQKVEFLVSFYNNEISEKSEIFDDQFSVERPDGSNFTLKIRSTKLEDSAMYFCASSEVSEKYFGPGTRLTVL.

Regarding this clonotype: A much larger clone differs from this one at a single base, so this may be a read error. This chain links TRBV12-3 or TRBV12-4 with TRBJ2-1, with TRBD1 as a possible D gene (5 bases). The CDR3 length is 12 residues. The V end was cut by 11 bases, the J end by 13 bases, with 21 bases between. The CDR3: CASGYGRETQFF. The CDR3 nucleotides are TGTGCCTCAGGGTACGGTCGAGAGACCCAGTTCTTC.

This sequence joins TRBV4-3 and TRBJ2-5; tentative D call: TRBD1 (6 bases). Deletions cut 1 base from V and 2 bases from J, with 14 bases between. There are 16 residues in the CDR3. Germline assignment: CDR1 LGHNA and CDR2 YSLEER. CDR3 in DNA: TGCGCCAGCAGCCAAGCCGGACAGACGCTACAAGAGACCCAGTACTTC. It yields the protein CASSQAGQTLQETQYF.

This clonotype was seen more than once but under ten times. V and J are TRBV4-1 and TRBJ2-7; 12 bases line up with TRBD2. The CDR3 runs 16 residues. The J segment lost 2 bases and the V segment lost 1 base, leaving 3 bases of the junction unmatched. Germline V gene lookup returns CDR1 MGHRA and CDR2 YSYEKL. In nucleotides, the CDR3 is TGCGCCAGCAGCCAAGCTAGCGGGGGGGAAACCTACGAGCAGTACTTC. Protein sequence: CASSQASGGETYEQYF.

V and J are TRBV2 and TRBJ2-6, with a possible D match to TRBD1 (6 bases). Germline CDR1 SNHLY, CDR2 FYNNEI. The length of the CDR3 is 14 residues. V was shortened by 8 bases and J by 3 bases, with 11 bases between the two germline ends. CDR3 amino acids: CASVQGSGANVLTF. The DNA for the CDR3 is TGTGCCAGCGTACAGGGTAGTGGGGCCAACGTCCTGACTTTC.

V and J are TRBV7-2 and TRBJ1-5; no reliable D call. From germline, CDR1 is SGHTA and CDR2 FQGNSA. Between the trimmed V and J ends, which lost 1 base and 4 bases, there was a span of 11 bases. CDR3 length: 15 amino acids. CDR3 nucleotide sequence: TGTGCCAGCAGCTTAGAGGAGGACCCTAATCAGCCCCAGCATTTT. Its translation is CASSLEEDPNQPQHF.

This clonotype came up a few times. The CDR3 is CSTRLAPGAKETQYF. The DNA of the CDR3 is TGCAGCACCCGGCTTGCGCCTGGAGCAAAAGAGACCCAGTACTTC. The chain links TRBV29-1 to TRBJ2-5; D gene uncertain. Germline V lookup: CDR1 SQVTM, CDR2 ANQGSEA. V lost 8 bases to trimming and J lost 3 bases, with 22 bases between them. This CDR3 has 15 amino acids. The whole variable domain, filled in from reference TRBV29-1 and TRBJ2-5, reads SAVISQKPSRDICQRGTSLTIQCQVDSQVTMMFWYRQQPGQSLTLIATANQGSEATYESGFVIDKFPISRPNLTFSTLTVSNMSPEDSSIYLCSTRLAPGAKETQYFGPGTRLLVL.

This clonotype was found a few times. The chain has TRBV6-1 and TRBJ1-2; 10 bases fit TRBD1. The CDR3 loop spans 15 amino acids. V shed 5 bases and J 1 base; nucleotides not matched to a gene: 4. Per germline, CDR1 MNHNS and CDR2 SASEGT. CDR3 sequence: CASSPRDRGNYGYTF. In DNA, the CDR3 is TGTGCCAGCAGTCCACGGGACAGGGGTAACTATGGCTACACCTTC.

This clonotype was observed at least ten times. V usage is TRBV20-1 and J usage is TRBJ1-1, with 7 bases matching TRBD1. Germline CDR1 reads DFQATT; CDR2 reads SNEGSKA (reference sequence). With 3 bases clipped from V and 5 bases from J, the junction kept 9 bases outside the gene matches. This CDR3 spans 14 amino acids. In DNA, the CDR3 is TGCAGTGCTAGGAATCAGGGGGTAGAAACTGAAGCTTTCTTT. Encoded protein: CSARNQGVETEAFF.

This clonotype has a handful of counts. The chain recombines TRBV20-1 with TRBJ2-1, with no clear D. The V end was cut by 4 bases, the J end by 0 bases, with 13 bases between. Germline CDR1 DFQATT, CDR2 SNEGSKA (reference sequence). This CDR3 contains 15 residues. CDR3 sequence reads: CSANLGFSSYNEQFF. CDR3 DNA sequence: TGCAGTGCTAATTTGGGGTTCAGCTCCTACAATGAGCAGTTCTTC.

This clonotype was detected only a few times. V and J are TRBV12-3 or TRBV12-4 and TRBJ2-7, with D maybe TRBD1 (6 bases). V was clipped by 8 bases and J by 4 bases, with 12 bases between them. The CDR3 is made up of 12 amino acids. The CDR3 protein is CASVGTGYEQYF. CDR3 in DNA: TGTGCCAGCGTTGGAACAGGGTACGAGCAGTACTTC.

DNA of the CDR3: TGCGCCAGCAGCGCGGACCCTCTTAGCTCCTACAATGAGCAGTTCTTC. This gives the protein CASSADPLSSYNEQFF. The chain links TRBV5-1 to TRBJ2-1, with D unresolved. Trimming took 4 bases from V and 0 from J, leaving 14 bases between them. The CDR3 is 16 residues long. Germline V lookup: CDR1 SGHRS, CDR2 YFSETQ. The variable domain in full, with the rest retrieved from reference TRBV5-1 and TRBJ2-1, is KAGVTQTPRYLIKTRGQQVTLSCSPISGHRSVSWYQQTPGQGLQFLFEYFSETQRNKGNFPGRFSGRQFSNSRSEMNVSTLELGDSALYLCASSADPLSSYNEQFFGPGTRLTVL.

The DNA for the CDR3 is TGTGCCAGCAGCCCGATGGCGGGGAGCACAGATACGCAGTATTTT. Amino acid sequence: CASSPMAGSTDTQYF. The chain recombines TRBV11-3 with TRBJ2-3, with a weak D call TRBD2 (6 bases). The CDR3 spans 15 residues. Germline loops: CDR1 SGHNT, CDR2 YENEEA. V was trimmed by 5 bases and J by 0 bases, leaving 12 bases between them.

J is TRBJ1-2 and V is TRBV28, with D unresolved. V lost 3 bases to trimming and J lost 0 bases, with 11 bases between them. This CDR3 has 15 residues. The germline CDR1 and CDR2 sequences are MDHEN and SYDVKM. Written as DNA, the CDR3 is TGTGCCAGCAGTTTGATCGGGGTCACTAACTATGGCTACACCTTC. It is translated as CASSLIGVTNYGYTF.

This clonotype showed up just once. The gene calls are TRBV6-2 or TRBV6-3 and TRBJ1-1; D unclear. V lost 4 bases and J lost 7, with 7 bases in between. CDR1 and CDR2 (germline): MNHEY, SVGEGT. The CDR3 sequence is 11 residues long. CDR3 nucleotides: TGTGCCAGCAGTTCAACGAATGAAGCTTTCTTT. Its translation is CASSSTNEAFF.

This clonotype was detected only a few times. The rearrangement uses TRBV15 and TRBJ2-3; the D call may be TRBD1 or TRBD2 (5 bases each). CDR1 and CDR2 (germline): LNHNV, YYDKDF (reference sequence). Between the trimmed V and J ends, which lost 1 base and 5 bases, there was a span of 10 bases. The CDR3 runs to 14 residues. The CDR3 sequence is CATSRGDQQDTQYF. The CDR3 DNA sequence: TGTGCCACCAGCAGAGGGGACCAACAAGATACGCAGTATTTT.

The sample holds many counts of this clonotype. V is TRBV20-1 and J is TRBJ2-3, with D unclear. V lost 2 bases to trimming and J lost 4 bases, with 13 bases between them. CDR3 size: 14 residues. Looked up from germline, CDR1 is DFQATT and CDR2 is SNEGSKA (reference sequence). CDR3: CSARQGWQADTQYF. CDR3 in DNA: TGCAGTGCTAGACAAGGCTGGCAGGCAGATACGCAGTATTTT.